Detailed here is one TCR beta chain. The antigen it binds to is not known. No base quality values were provided; no much bigger clone lies one nucleotide off. CDR1 and CDR2 (LGHNA, YSLEER) derive from the germline V gene. The CDR3 goes from the cysteine to the phenylalanine over 15 residues. Only the CDR3 part of the read is kept: 45 bases, read in frame from the first base. Deletion took 0 bases off V and 0 bases off J, with a span of 8 bases between the germline ends. This sample was included in a study of OX40 agonist ivuxolimab in advanced cancers. Background for the entire study: Ivuxolimab was an agonistic, fully human IgG2 monoclonal antibody directed against OX40 (CD134), a costimulatory receptor. Patients were allowed to have had prior anti-PD-1, anti-PD-L1 or anti-CTLA-4 therapy, and 40% to 45% of the dose-escalation patients had previously received checkpoint inhibitors. The paper describes the monotherapy dose-escalation part (N of about 47 patients) of the phase I trial of ivuxolimab. Of the approximately 54 dose-escalation patients, hepatocellular carcinoma was present in around 20, melanoma in approximately 15, renal cell carcinoma in 9 and head and neck cancer in 9. Intravenous ivuxolimab was administered to patients every 2 weeks at six dose levels: 0.01, 0.1, 0.3, 1.5, 3 and 10 mg/kg. Partial responses were achieved by three dose-escalation patients, of whom one had hepatocellular carcinoma and two had cutaneous melanoma. Peripheral TCRbeta sequencing aimed to test whether ivuxolimab altered TCR sequence diversity and caused clonal T-cell expansion. In the dose-escalation cohort, about four fifths of patients were male, and the mean age was 60 years with a range of roughly 20 to 79. What the study reported, not specific to this receptor: At doses of 0.1 to 3.0 mg/kg, clonal expansion of both CD4+ and CD8+ blood T cells was observed from baseline to week 6. Which antigens the clonally expanded peripheral T cells were specific for was not determined. Low levels of normalized T-cell clonal expansion were also seen in some patients who did not respond. Partial responders in the 0.1-3.0 mg/kg groups had among the lowest normalized peripheral clonal expansion, especially among CD8+ T cells. After ivuxolimab, expanded clones were on average more numerous among CD8+ T cells than among CD4+ T cells.

Genomic DNA was extracted from sorted cells for sequencing of the TCRbeta CDR3 region. The immunoSEQ Assay was used to sequence the TCRbeta CDR3 regions. TCRdb obtained this table from immuneACCESS and retained in-frame rearrangements with V and J assigned. These tables miss some clones; where compared with another copy, unresolved V genes account for less than half of the shortfall, and the remainder is unexplained. This sample gives 100,000 to 150,000 clones in total; 80% to 95% of them show up just once. The ten largest clones take up 0.7% to 0.85% of the sample. The trial excluded patients who had a history of autoimmune disease or were on systemic immunosuppression. Peripheral blood for TCR sequencing was collected from all dose cohorts at baseline, on cycle 4 day 1, and on cycle 7 day 1. Samples were obtained from an open-label, multicenter, first-in-human phase I dose-escalation trial of ivuxolimab. Adults with locally advanced or metastatic melanoma, renal cell, hepatocellular, or head and neck squamous cell carcinoma were enrolled in the trial. Before TCR sequencing, CD4+ and CD8+ T cells were separately sorted from peripheral blood.

Here the chain combines TRBV4-3 and TRBJ1-1; TRBD1 is possibly the D segment (5 matching bases). The clonotype was recovered from an adult with an advanced solid tumor such as melanoma, head and neck, liver or kidney cancer. The specimen was CD4+ or CD8+ T cells sorted from blood, collected in a trial of the OX40 agonist ivuxolimab. CDR3 reads: CASSQDRGLNTEAFF. The nucleotides are TGCGCCAGCAGCCAAGATCGGGGGTTGAACACTGAAGCTTTCTTT.